Each of the 15 T cell receptor beta chains below was sequenced from the same sample in a study of shared T cell receptors in the human thymus. Sequenced by immunoSEQ multiplex PCR; TCRdb stores in-frame clones only, minus some. The table shows 650,000 to 950,000 clones, with approximately 83% occurring only once. Another study also made use of these data, one on human thymus T cells.

Sequenced: thymocytes. These receptors came from a girl under three years old with a congenital heart defect.

The V and J genes are TRBV7-2 and TRBJ1-3, with 7 bases aligning to TRBD1. After removal of 5 bases from V and 4 bases from J, the junction contained 11 bases not matched to a gene. The CDR3 contains 16 residues. Looked up from germline, CDR1 is SGHTA and CDR2 is FQGNSA. CDR3 protein: CASSPRQGVKGNTIYF. The DNA of the CDR3 is TGTGCCAGCAGCCCTCGACAGGGAGTGAAGGGAAACACCATATATTTT.

The chain recombines TRBV28 with TRBJ2-2, with TRBD1 matching over 10 bases. The CDR3 has 16 residues. The germline V gene encodes CDR1 MDHEN and CDR2 SYDVKM. V shed 5 bases and J 4 bases; nucleotides not matched to a gene: 7. The CDR3 bases are TGTGCCAGCAGTCCTTGGACAGGGGGAAGCACCGGGGAGCTGTTTTTT. This codes for CASSPWTGGSTGELFF.

This chain connects TRBV5-1 to TRBJ2-3, with 9 bases that match TRBD2. The CDR3 spans 16 residues. Germline CDR1 is SGHRS and CDR2 is YFSETQ. V lost 1 base, J lost 3 bases, and 6 bases stayed unmatched. The CDR3 loop is CASSLRRGGRTDTQYF. CDR3 DNA sequence: TGCGCCAGCAGCTTGAGGCGGGGGGGGAGGACAGATACGCAGTATTTT.

V gene TRBV7-9 combines with J gene TRBJ2-5; D not resolved. From germline, CDR1 is SEHNR and CDR2 FQNEAQ (reference sequence). This CDR3 is built from 14 residues. Trimming removed 4 bases at V and 2 bases at J, with 11 bases between. The CDR3 sequence is CASSYAPTQETQYF. CDR3 DNA: TGTGCCAGCAGCTACGCCCCAACTCAAGAGACCCAGTACTTC.

The rearrangement uses TRBV11-2 and TRBJ2-2; TRBD2 matches at 10 bases. CDR3 length: 17 residues. Germline V gene data show CDR1 as SGHAT and CDR2 as FQNNGV. Trimming took 1 base from V and 9 from J; bases not matched to a gene: 11. The CDR3 region has the DNA TGTGCCAGCAGCTTAGGTAGCGGGGGGCCAACCAACCGGGAGCTGTTTTTT. Encoded protein: CASSLGSGGPTNRELFF.

The sample holds a few counts of this clone. The J gene is TRBJ1-4, the V gene TRBV14; D possibly corresponds to TRBD1 (5 bases). This CDR3 comprises 14 residues. V was clipped by 0 bases and J by 8 bases, with 10 bases between them. Germline loops: CDR1 SGHDN, CDR2 FVKESK. The CDR3 DNA is TGTGCCAGCAGCCAAGAAGATGGGGGGGAAAAACTGTTTTTT. It yields the protein CASSQEDGGEKLFF.

The rearrangement links TRBV7-2 to TRBJ1-1; D is uncertain. The V gene's germline CDR1 is SGHTA and CDR2 FQGNSA. The CDR3 contains 10 residues. V was cut by 10 bases and J by 4 bases, with 7 bases left in between. CDR3 in DNA: TGTGCCACCCGCAGCACTGAAGCTTTCTTT. Protein sequence: CATRSTEAFF.

This clone occurred a few times. V and J are TRBV2 and TRBJ2-7; possibly TRBD1 for D (6 bases). Deletions cut 7 bases from V and 9 bases from J, with 16 bases between. CDR1 is SNHLY, CDR2 FYNNEI, per germline. CDR3 length: 12 residues. Written as DNA, the CDR3 is TGTGCCAGCAAACAAGCCAGGGGTGGGCAGTACTTC. This encodes CASKQARGGQYF. The full variable domain, its missing parts supplied by reference TRBV2 and TRBJ2-7, is EPEVTQTPSHQVTQMGQEVILRCVPISNHLYFYWYRQILGQKVEFLVSFYNNEISEKSEIFDDQFSVERPDGSNFTLKIRSTKLEDSAMYFCASKQARGGQYFGPGTRLTVT.

In nucleotides, the CDR3 is TGTGCCAGCAGCTTAGCTTCGGTTTATGGCTACACCTTC. As protein: CASSLASVYGYTF. The V call is TRBV7-8, the J call TRBJ1-2; D unresolved. V was clipped by 0 bases and J by 5 bases, with 7 bases between them. The CDR3 is made up of 13 amino acids. The V gene's germline CDR1 is SGHVS and CDR2 FQNEAQ.

The CDR3 reads CASRRGTKFNNEQFF. The CDR3 nucleotides are TGTGCCAGCAGAAGGGGGACGAAATTTAACAATGAGCAGTTCTTC. The V and J genes are TRBV6-6 and TRBJ2-1; weak D call: TRBD1 (6 bases). Germline loops: CDR1 MNHNY, CDR2 SVGAGI (reference sequence). V was clipped by 6 bases and J by 5 bases, with 17 bases between them. This CDR3 is 15 amino acids long.

The V gene is TRBV27, the J gene TRBJ2-7; weak D call: TRBD1 (5 bases). The germline gives CDR1 MNHEY, CDR2 SMNVEV (reference sequence). The CDR3 is 14 residues long. V gave up 3 bases and J gave up 3 bases, with 12 bases separating them. CDR3 region: CASSFQGRGYEQYF. DNA for the CDR3: TGTGCCAGCAGTTTTCAGGGAAGGGGCTACGAGCAGTACTTC.

The genes are TRBV7-9 and TRBJ1-5, with D perhaps matching TRBD1 (5 bases). The V gene lost 5 bases and the J gene lost 11 bases, with 13 bases spanning the gap. This CDR3 spans 12 amino acids. CDR1 and CDR2 from the germline V gene are SEHNR and FQNEAQ (reference sequence). The chain's CDR3 is CASSPGKGSQHF. The CDR3 DNA reads TGTGCCAGCAGCCCCGGCAAGGGGTCCCAGCATTTT.

This rearrangement joins TRBV11-2 to TRBJ2-1; 7 nucleotides line up with TRBD1. The CDR3 runs 18 residues. V lost 0 bases, J lost 4 bases, and 12 bases stayed unmatched. Germline CDR1 and CDR2: SGHAT and FQNNGV. DNA for the CDR3: TGTGCCAGCAGCTTAGATCGGACAGGCTCCCCCCCGTACAATGAGCAGTTCTTC. The encoded protein is CASSLDRTGSPPYNEQFF.

This chain joins TRBV10-2 and TRBJ1-2; 9 positions agree with TRBD1. Germline-derived CDR1 and CDR2 are WSHSY and SAAADI. This CDR3 comprises 14 residues. The J segment lost 0 bases and the V segment lost 7 bases, leaving 3 bases of the junction unmatched. The CDR3, as DNA: TGCGCCAGCACAAGGACAGGGGCTAACTATGGCTACACCTTC. It specifies CASTRTGANYGYTF.

The rearrangement links TRBV6-5 to TRBJ2-3; perhaps TRBD1 as D (5 bases). The CDR3 extends over 16 amino acids. With 3 bases removed from V and 6 bases from J, the gap between germline ends came to 19 bases. The V gene's germline CDR1 is MNHEY and CDR2 SVGAGI. CDR3 nucleotide sequence: TGTGCCAGCAGTTATAAGGGGTCCTCAACGATGGATACGCAGTATTTT. This sequence encodes CASSYKGSSTMDTQYF.